Listed here are 20 T cell receptor beta chains from one sample, sequenced in a study of identical twins. MiXCR, applied by TCRdb to the 5' RACE reads, yields one record per CDR3 protein. The data hold 1,800,000 or so distinct CDR3 sequences, with around 29% observed a single time. The sample consisted of cord blood. These receptors were collected from a newborn girl in good health.

The chain employs TRBV27 and TRBJ1-1; 9 nucleotides match TRBD1. This CDR3 has 13 amino acids. The V gene's germline CDR1 is MNHEY and CDR2 SMNVEV (reference sequence). The V and J ends lost 6 bases and 12 bases, in that order; junction bases with no gene match: 11. CDR3 loop: CASSPDRGSWTFF. The CDR3 bases are TGTGCCAGCAGCCCGGACAGGGGCTCTTGGACTTTCTTT.

This clonotype was observed a few times. The chain combines TRBV20-1 with TRBJ2-7, with 9 positions matching TRBD1. The germline V gene has CDR1 DFQATT and CDR2 SNEGSKA (reference sequence). The CDR3 is made up of 16 amino acids. After removal of 3 bases from V and 3 bases from J, the junction contained 12 bases not matched to a gene. The CDR3 loop reads CSARSPSGQGLYEQYF. CDR3 in DNA: TGCAGTGCTAGGTCCCCCTCGGGACAGGGCCTCTACGAGCAGTACTTC.

This clonotype showed up just a few times. The V gene is TRBV20-1, the J gene TRBJ2-5; D not certain. The CDR3 runs to 13 residues. The ends were cut back, 1 base at V and 1 base at J, with 7 bases in the middle. Germline assignment: CDR1 DFQATT and CDR2 SNEGSKA (reference sequence). The CDR3 region has the DNA TGCAGTGCTAGAGTGGTTAGCCAAGAGACCCAGTACTTC. Translation: CSARVVSQETQYF.

The chain carries TRBV7-9 and TRBJ1-2; tentative D call: TRBD1 (6 bases). The CDR3 is made up of 15 amino acids. Trimming removed 5 bases from V and 4 bases from J, with 17 bases in between. CDR1 and CDR2 (germline): SEHNR, FQNEAQ (reference sequence). CDR3 bases: TGTGCCAGCAGCCGAAATCCGGGGGCGAGCTATGGCTACACCTTC. This sequence encodes CASSRNPGASYGYTF.

This clonotype has only a few counts. The CDR3 region has the DNA TGTGCGACACGGGGGGCGGTCAACACTGAAGCTTTCTTT. This gives the protein CATRGAVNTEAFF. The rearrangement links TRBV27 to TRBJ1-1; a possible D gene is TRBD1 (6 bases). The CDR3 consists of 13 residues. CDR1 and CDR2 from the germline V gene are MNHEY and SMNVEV (reference sequence).

This clonotype was counted ten times or more. This chain uses TRBV28 with TRBJ2-3, with D unresolved. The length of the CDR3 is 11 residues. Trimming stripped 6 bases from V and 5 bases from J, with 6 bases between. CDR1 is MDHEN and CDR2 is SYDVKM in the germline V gene. CDR3 nucleotides: TGTGCCAGCAGACCCGAAGATACGCAGTATTTT. The encoded protein is CASRPEDTQYF.

The chain uses TRBV19 and TRBJ2-3; D could derive from TRBD1 or TRBD2 (5 bases each). The CDR3 spans 13 residues. Germline V gives CDR1 LNHDA, CDR2 SQIVND (reference sequence). The V end was cut by 5 bases, the J end by 4 bases, with 10 bases between. CDR3 sequence (DNA): TGTGCCAGTAGTTCCGGGACGGCAGATACGCAGTATTTT. Translated, it gives CASSSGTADTQYF.

The chain couples TRBV7-9 to TRBJ2-3; TRBD1 matches at 8 bases. The junction had 7 bases not matched to a gene; V was cut back by 7 bases and J by 1 base. This CDR3 region has 15 residues. Germline assignment: CDR1 SEHNR and CDR2 FQNEAQ (reference sequence). This chain's CDR3 is CASNTFRGRTDTQYF. In DNA form, the CDR3 reads TGTGCCAGCAATACCTTCAGGGGGCGCACAGATACGCAGTATTTT.

About this clonotype itself: A much bigger clone sits one base away, suggesting this may be a read error. V and J are TRBV2 and TRBJ2-3; perhaps TRBD2 as D (6 bases). Germline CDR1 SNHLY, CDR2 FYNNEI. Deletions cut 2 bases from V and 1 base from J, with 7 bases between. The CDR3 runs 14 residues. Written as DNA, the CDR3 is TGTGCCAGCAGTGAAATAGCGGGCACAGATACGCAGTATTTT. Residues: CASSEIAGTDTQYF.

This chain connects TRBV10-3 to TRBJ1-6, with D unresolved. The V and J ends lost 6 bases and 8 bases respectively, with 20 bases between them. The CDR3 is 16 residues long. Germline CDR1 ENHRY, CDR2 SYGVKD. The CDR3 loop reads CAIRSDSGIPYSPLHF. DNA of the CDR3: TGTGCCATCAGATCCGATTCGGGGATCCCCTATTCACCCCTCCACTTT.

This clonotype was seen a handful of times. V and J are TRBV4-1 and TRBJ2-3; TRBD2 matches at 12 bases. The CDR3 is made up of 17 amino acids. The germline gives CDR1 MGHRA, CDR2 YSYEKL. J gave up 3 bases and V 5 bases, and 9 bases lay outside the gene matches. The CDR3 region is CASSATSGGFITDTQYF. CDR3 DNA: TGCGCCAGCAGCGCCACTAGCGGGGGGTTCATTACAGATACGCAGTATTTT.

The rearrangement uses TRBV27 and TRBJ1-5; the match to TRBD1 covers 8 bases. This CDR3 spans 13 amino acids. Per germline, CDR1 MNHEY and CDR2 SMNVEV (reference sequence). The junction had 8 bases not matched to a gene; V was cut back by 9 bases and J by 7 bases. CDR3 sequence reads: CASCRGRGQPQHF. As DNA, the CDR3 is TGTGCCAGTTGCAGGGGGCGAGGGCAGCCCCAGCATTTT.

This clonotype has only a few counts. The chain carries TRBV5-1 and TRBJ2-7; D tentatively reads TRBD1 or TRBD2 (5 bases each). This CDR3 has 17 residues. V gave up 2 bases and J gave up 2 bases, with 20 bases separating them. The V gene's germline CDR1 is SGHRS and CDR2 YFSETQ. This CDR3 is CASSFVYDRDRPYEQYF. CDR3 bases: TGCGCCAGCAGCTTTGTTTATGACCGGGACCGACCCTACGAGCAGTACTTC.

The V call is TRBV4-1, the J call TRBJ1-5; 9 bases match TRBD1. Germline V gives CDR1 MGHRA, CDR2 YSYEKL. CDR3 length: 16 residues. V shed 4 bases, J shed 4 bases, and the junction held 8 bases outside the gene matches. The CDR3 protein is CASSRKDRGGNQPQHF. The CDR3 DNA is TGCGCCAGCAGCCGAAAGGACAGGGGAGGAAATCAGCCCCAGCATTTT.

The chain joins TRBV20-1 to TRBJ1-2; 9 bases fit TRBD1. Germline V gene sequence: CDR1 DFQATT, CDR2 SNEGSKA (reference sequence). CDR3 length equals 19 residues. The V and J ends lost 0 bases and 3 bases, in that order; junction bases with no gene match: 17. The CDR3 protein is CSARDRLPGQGRSHYGYTF. The CDR3 DNA is TGCAGTGCTAGAGATAGGTTACCGGGACAGGGAAGATCACACTATGGCTACACCTTC.

In its sample, this clonotype was seen once. This chain uses TRBV7-2 with TRBJ1-2, with 8 bases lining up with TRBD1. The germline CDR1 and CDR2 sequences are SGHTA and FQGNSA. Germline trimming cut 2 bases from V and 8 bases from J; bases unmatched to any gene: 10. The CDR3 consists of 15 residues. The CDR3 DNA is TGTGCCAGCAGCTTAATACCAGGGGGCGGGACGGGCTACACCTTC. Its protein is CASSLIPGGGTGYTF.

The V gene is TRBV6-5, the J gene TRBJ2-7; either TRBD1 or TRBD2 may supply D (5 bases each). The CDR3 is 14 residues long. Trimming took off 5 bases at V and 0 bases at J, with 11 bases between the two ends. Germline V gene lookup returns CDR1 MNHEY and CDR2 SVGAGI. The CDR3 sequence is CASSNRDVSYEQYF. CDR3 nucleotide sequence: TGTGCCAGCAGTAACCGGGACGTCTCCTACGAGCAGTACTTC.

The gene calls are TRBV24-1 and TRBJ2-7; D remains ambiguous. Trimming shortened V by 0 bases and J by 4 bases, and 3 bases separated the two germline ends. Germline V CDR1 and CDR2: KGHDR, SFDVKD. The CDR3 consists of 12 residues. The CDR3 DNA reads as TGTGCCACCAGTGATTTGTATTACGAGCAGTACTTC. This sequence encodes CATSDLYYEQYF.

The chain uses TRBV12-3 or TRBV12-4 and TRBJ2-2; TRBD1 agrees at 11 bases. This CDR3 comprises 15 residues. V shed 6 bases and J 1 base; nucleotides not matched to a gene: 1. The CDR3 nucleotides are TGTGCCAGCAGGGGACAGGGGGGGAACACCGGGGAGCTGTTTTTT. It specifies CASRGQGGNTGELFF.

In this sample, this clonotype turned up many times. The V call is TRBV12-3 or TRBV12-4, the J call TRBJ2-5, with D perhaps matching TRBD1 (5 bases). V lost 6 bases, J lost 0 bases, and 14 bases lay in between. This CDR3 is 15 amino acids long. The chain's CDR3 is CASSPREKYQETQYF. The DNA for the CDR3 is TGTGCCAGCAGCCCCAGGGAAAAGTACCAAGAGACCCAGTACTTC.